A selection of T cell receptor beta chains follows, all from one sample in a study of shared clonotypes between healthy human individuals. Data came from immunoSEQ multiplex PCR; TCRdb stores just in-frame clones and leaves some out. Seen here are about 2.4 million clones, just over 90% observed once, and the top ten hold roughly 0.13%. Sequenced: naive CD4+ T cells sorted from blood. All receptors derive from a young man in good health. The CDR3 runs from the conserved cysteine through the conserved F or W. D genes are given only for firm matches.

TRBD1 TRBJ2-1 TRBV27 CASSSGQVYYNEQFF TGTGCCAGCAGTTCCGGACAGGTTTACTACAATGAGCAGTTCTTC
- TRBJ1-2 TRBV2 CASTGRERYGYTF TGTGCCAGCACGGGCAGGGAGAGATATGGCTACACCTTC
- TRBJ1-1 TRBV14 CASSQDHLSPAFF TGTGCCAGCAGCCAAGATCACCTCTCCCCGGCTTTCTTT
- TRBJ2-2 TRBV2 CASSEIGVNTGELFF TGTGCCAGCAGTGAAATTGGGGTTAACACCGGGGAGCTGTTTTTT
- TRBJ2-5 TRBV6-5 CASSTHYRDQETQYF TGTGCCAGCAGTACCCATTACAGGGATCAAGAGACCCAGTACTTC
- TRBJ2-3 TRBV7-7 CASSFGPPPDTQYF TGTGCTAGCAGCTTTGGACCACCTCCAGATACGCAGTATTTT
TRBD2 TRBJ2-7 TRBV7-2 CASSPRTSGAYEQYF TGTGCCAGCAGCCCCCGGACTAGCGGAGCCTACGAGCAGTACTTC
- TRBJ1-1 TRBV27 CASSPRWGLGETEAFF TGTGCCAGCAGTCCCCGGTGGGGCCTGGGTGAGACTGAAGCTTTCTTT
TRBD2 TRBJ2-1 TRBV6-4 CASSVQLAGTGNEQFF TGTGCCAGCAGTGTACAACTAGCGGGAACAGGGAATGAGCAGTTCTTC
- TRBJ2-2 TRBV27 CASSLVAGANLQTNTGELFF TGTGCCAGCAGTTTAGTAGCAGGGGCGAACCTCCAGACGAACACCGGGGAGCTGTTTTTT